This T cell receptor beta chain was identified in a study of T cell changes during pregnancy in multiple sclerosis. Data came from immunoSEQ multiplex PCR; TCRdb stores just in-frame clones and leaves some out. The table includes about 68,000 clones, roughly 89% detected once. CDR3 length equals 15 residues. With 2 bases clipped from V and 3 bases from J, the junction kept 5 bases outside the gene matches. Germline assignment: CDR1 LGHNA and CDR2 YSLEER. The sequencing here drew on peripheral blood, taken in the second trimester of pregnancy. The sequence derives from a female donor with multiple sclerosis, enrolled in a pregnancy study. V usage is TRBV4-3 and J usage is TRBJ1-2; 8 bases are a match to TRBD1. The CDR3 region is CASSQQGALDYGYTF. The DNA for the CDR3 is TGCGCCAGCAGCCAACAGGGGGCCCTCGACTATGGCTACACCTTC.